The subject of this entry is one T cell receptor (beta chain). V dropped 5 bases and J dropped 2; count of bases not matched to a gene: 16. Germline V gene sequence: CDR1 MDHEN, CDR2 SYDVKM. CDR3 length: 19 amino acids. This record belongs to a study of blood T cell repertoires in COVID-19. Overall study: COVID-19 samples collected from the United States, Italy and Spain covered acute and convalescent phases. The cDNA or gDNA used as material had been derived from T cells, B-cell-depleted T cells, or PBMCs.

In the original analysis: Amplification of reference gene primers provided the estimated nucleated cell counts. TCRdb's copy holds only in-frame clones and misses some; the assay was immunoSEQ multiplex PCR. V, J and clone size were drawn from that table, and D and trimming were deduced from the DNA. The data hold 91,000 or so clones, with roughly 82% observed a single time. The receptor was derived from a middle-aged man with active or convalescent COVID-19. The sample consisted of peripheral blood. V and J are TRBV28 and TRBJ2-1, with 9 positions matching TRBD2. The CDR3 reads CASSGRGGGGAGTYNEQFF. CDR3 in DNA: TGTGCCAGCAGTGGTAGGGGTGGCGGGGGGGCCGGTACCTACAATGAGCAGTTCTTC.